This TCR beta chain derives from a study of shared clonotypes between healthy human individuals. Findings and limits, study-wide: Depth of sequencing was expected to influence donor clonotype sharing. Limitation of the genetic and exposure-history diversity represented came from the few donors.

There were no recent acute infections or vaccinations among the donors, who were healthy HIV-negative adults. A CD45RA+ naive subset and a CD45RA-negative memory subset were split from CD4+ cells. With regard to this clone: Its antigen is unidentified. At the DNA level, this CDR3 is encoded by other sequences in the same sample as well.

Clones were read by immunoSEQ multiplex PCR, and TCRdb kept only the in-frame ones, dropping some. The sample consists of about 1.4 million clones, 95% to 97% of them appearing once. The CDR3 contains 14 residues. J lost 4 bases, V lost 3 bases, and 1 base had no gene match. Germline CDR1 is SNHLY and CDR2 is FYNNEI. The clonotype comes from a man aged 30 to 45 in good health. This chain links TRBV2 with TRBJ1-5, with 9 bases fitting TRBD1. Material for sequencing was naive CD4+ T cells sorted from blood. Stated subset: CD45RA+ positively selected. The CDR3 DNA follows: TGTGCCAGCAGTGAGGGGACAGGGAATCAGCCCCAGCATTTT. As protein: CASSEGTGNQPQHF.